The 18 T cell receptor beta chains in this list originate from one sample, sequenced in a study of a mutant IDH1 vaccine in newly diagnosed glioma (dated by TCRdb to the early 2020s). Sample time point, as interpreted from the label and publication: week 47, end of study. Each vaccine dose was 300 ug of a 20-mer mutant IDH1 peptide in Montanide, given subcutaneously with topical imiquimod. Antigens for these TCRs are unknown. The method behind the library was the immunoSEQ multiplex PCR assay. Here the immuneACCESS table is served through TCRdb, limited to in-frame sequences with V and J called. Missing clones are a known gap in these copies; in checked studies unresolved V genes cover under half, and the rest lacks a known reason. For this sample the table gives some 60,000 clones, of which 75% to 90% were detected only once. Of the sample, roughly 3% falls within the top ten clones. Sequences were derived from PBMCs, sampled from a glioma patient whose treatment included an IDH1 peptide vaccine. These receptors originate from a woman in her forties or fifties with glioma.

V and J are TRBV7-9 and TRBJ2-3; 13 bases line up with TRBD2. CDR1 and CDR2 from the germline V gene are SEHNR and FQNEAQ (reference sequence). The CDR3 covers 18 residues. V lost 5 bases to trimming and J lost 3 bases; unmatched junction nucleotides: 11. Written as DNA, the CDR3 is TGTGCCAGCAGCCTTACTAGCGGGGGGGCCCTCGGGACAGATACGCAGTATTTT. This gives the protein CASSLTSGGALGTDTQYF.

The V and J genes are TRBV4-3 and TRBJ2-5; 14 bases fit TRBD2. V shed 2 bases and J 4 bases; nucleotides not matched to a gene: 21. The CDR3 contains 22 residues. Germline CDR1 and CDR2: LGHNA and YSLEER. CDR3 protein: CASSQKWGLVRLAGGPSETQYF. In nucleotides, the CDR3 is TGCGCCAGCAGCCAAAAATGGGGTTTGGTTAGACTAGCGGGGGGGCCATCAGAGACCCAGTACTTC.

The chain couples TRBV4-3 to TRBJ1-5, with a possible D match to TRBD1 (6 bases). The CDR3 covers 14 residues. Germline lookup yields CDR1 LGHNA and CDR2 YSLEER. The V end lost 4 bases, the J end lost 7 bases, and 14 bases lay between the germline ends. The CDR3, as DNA: TGCGCCAGCAGCCCGGAGGTCACAGGGCAGCCCCAGCATTTT. Translation gives CASSPEVTGQPQHF.

The chain couples TRBV2 to TRBJ2-5, with D perhaps matching TRBD2 (6 bases). The CDR3 sequence is 12 residues long. V was cut by 7 bases and J by 3 bases, with 9 bases left in between. Germline assignment: CDR1 SNHLY and CDR2 FYNNEI. The chain's CDR3 is CASTGDEETQYF. Here the CDR3 DNA reads TGTGCCAGCACGGGGGATGAAGAGACCCAGTACTTC.

The chain has TRBV5-1 and TRBJ2-5; D might be TRBD2 (5 bases). The CDR3 is 12 residues long. V was pared by 5 bases and J by 3 bases, with 8 bases between. Germline-derived CDR1 and CDR2 are SGHRS and YFSETQ. The CDR3 nucleotides are TGCGCCAGCAGAGGAGCGGAAGAGACCCAGTACTTC. The encoded protein is CASRGAEETQYF.

This clone was seen a single time. The chain joins TRBV6-5 to TRBJ1-3; possible D gene TRBD1, 6 bases. CDR1 and CDR2 from the germline V gene are MNHEY and SVGAGI. V dropped 0 bases and J dropped 0 bases, with 9 bases sitting between them. The CDR3 is 16 amino acids. In nucleotides, the CDR3 is TGTGCCAGCAGTTACTCACAGGGAAGCTCTGGAAACACCATATATTTT. Amino acid sequence: CASSYSQGSSGNTIYF.

V and J are TRBV28 and TRBJ1-2; TRBD1 matches at 7 bases. Germline V CDR1 and CDR2: MDHEN, SYDVKM. This CDR3 spans 14 amino acids. The V segment lost 6 bases and the J segment 5 bases; nucleotides outside the gene matches: 9. CDR3 loop: CASSKGGRGYGYTF. The CDR3 DNA reads as TGTGCCAGCAGCAAGGGGGGCAGGGGGTATGGCTACACCTTC.

This clone has only one observation. The rearrangement links TRBV27 to TRBJ1-1; 7 bases are a match to TRBD1. With 5 bases clipped from V and 4 bases from J, the junction kept 4 bases outside the gene matches. CDR1 is MNHEY, CDR2 SMNVEV, per germline (reference sequence). The CDR3 has 13 amino acids. CDR3 in amino acids: CASSLSGGTEAFF. In DNA form, the CDR3 reads TGTGCCAGCAGTCTCTCAGGGGGCACTGAAGCTTTCTTT.

This chain connects TRBV5-1 to TRBJ1-2, with TRBD1 matching 11 bases. Germline V gene data show CDR1 as SGHRS and CDR2 as YFSETQ. The V and J ends lost 4 bases and 6 bases, in that order; junction bases with no gene match: 11. There are 16 residues in the CDR3. The CDR3 loop is CASSPRDRGGLDGYTF. CDR3 in DNA: TGCGCCAGCAGCCCTCGGGACAGGGGGGGTTTAGATGGCTACACCTTC.

The V gene is TRBV4-3, the J gene TRBJ2-5; no firm D call. V was shortened by 0 bases and J by 4 bases, with 6 bases between the two germline ends. The length of the CDR3 is 13 residues. Looked up from germline, CDR1 is LGHNA and CDR2 is YSLEER. CDR3 nucleotide sequence: TGCGCCAGCAGCCAAGATAGGCGAGAGACCCAGTACTTC. As protein: CASSQDRRETQYF.

In DNA, the CDR3 is TGTGCCACCCAATATGTCTTCGACACCGGGGAGCTGTTTTTT. This gives the protein CATQYVFDTGELFF. This chain uses TRBV19 with TRBJ2-2; unclear D gene. This CDR3 contains 14 residues. Trimming removed 10 bases at V and 3 bases at J, with 15 bases between. Germline CDR1 LNHDA, CDR2 SQIVND (reference sequence).

The chain employs TRBV18 and TRBJ1-1; D unclear. With 2 bases removed from V and 2 bases from J, the gap between germline ends came to 12 bases. The CDR3 runs to 15 residues. In germline, CDR1 is KGHSH, CDR2 LQKENI. CDR3 region: CASSPMAGSNTEAFF. In DNA form, the CDR3 reads TGTGCCAGCTCACCAATGGCAGGTAGCAACACTGAAGCTTTCTTT.

This clone came up a few times. The gene calls are TRBV12-5 and TRBJ1-1, with 7 positions matching TRBD1. The CDR3 has 15 amino acids. Trimming at V came to 1 base and at J to 4 bases, leaving 6 bases not matched to a gene. The germline CDR1 and CDR2 sequences are LGHNT and FRNRAP. The CDR3 loop reads CASGLGDRVGTEAFF. CDR3 coding DNA: TGTGCTAGTGGTTTGGGAGACAGGGTGGGCACTGAAGCTTTCTTT.

The CDR3 here is CASSVGRGTEAFF. Written as DNA, the CDR3 is TGTGCCAGCAGCGTAGGCCGGGGTACTGAAGCTTTCTTT. The chain is built from TRBV9 and TRBJ1-1; D is undetermined. The germline gives CDR1 SGDLS, CDR2 YYNGEE. The CDR3 runs to 13 residues. Trimming left V 0 bases short and J 5 bases short, with 8 bases between.

V and J are TRBV19 and TRBJ1-5; possible D gene TRBD1, 6 bases. V dropped 3 bases and J dropped 1 base, with 10 bases sitting between them. The CDR3 totals 15 residues. The germline gives CDR1 LNHDA, CDR2 SQIVND (reference sequence). In nucleotides, the CDR3 is TGTGCCAGTAGTATCGGCCAGGGGAGCAATCAGCCCCAGCATTTT. As protein: CASSIGQGSNQPQHF.

V usage is TRBV6-1 and J usage is TRBJ1-5, with D possibly being TRBD1 (5 bases). The CDR3 runs 15 residues. The V end was cut by 7 bases, the J end by 0 bases, with 13 bases between. CDR1 is MNHNS and CDR2 is SASEGT in the germline V gene. Here the CDR3 reads CASIYRTSSNQPQHF. In DNA form, the CDR3 reads TGTGCCAGCATCTATAGGACAAGTAGCAATCAGCCCCAGCATTTT.

The chain employs TRBV4-2 and TRBJ1-3; 8 bases align to TRBD1. With V trimmed by 0 bases and J by 5 bases, 6 bases remained unmatched. The CDR3 extends over 16 amino acids. In germline, CDR1 is LGHNA, CDR2 YNFKEQ. CDR3: CASSQDNQGARNTIYF. The CDR3 DNA reads TGTGCCAGCAGCCAAGACAACCAGGGGGCAAGAAACACCATATATTTT.

The chain is built from TRBV6-6 and TRBJ2-7, with 8 bases fitting TRBD1. Germline V gives CDR1 MNHNY, CDR2 SVGAGI (reference sequence). V dropped 6 bases and J dropped 4; count of bases not matched to a gene: 5. This CDR3 is built from 13 residues. The CDR3 here is CASRTGVSYEQYF. In DNA form, the CDR3 reads TGTGCCAGCAGGACAGGGGTTTCGTACGAGCAGTACTTC.